The sequence of this T cell receptor (beta chain) was determined in a study of T-cell reconstitution after alpha-beta-depleted transplantation in children. Findings of the study overall: The origin of alpha-beta T cells about two months after transplant was reportedly several hundred expanded graft clones.

Many counts were recorded for this clonotype. What it binds is unknown. A library of TCRbeta sequences, prepared with unique molecular identifiers, was generated. TCRdb used MiXCR to reprocess the PCR reads, holding one entry per CDR3 protein. This sample has 450,000 to 550,000 distinct CDR3 sequences, with around 10% found just once. Germline CDR1 is MNHEY and CDR2 is SVGAGI. CDR3 length equals 17 residues. Trimming shortened V by 0 bases and J by 2 bases, and 13 bases separated the two germline ends. The genes are TRBV6-5 and TRBJ2-2; D not resolved. The receptor was isolated from a female patient aged 2-15 years who had a stem cell transplant for aplastic anemia, so the T cells may come from the graft donor. The source was PBMCs, mostly from graft donor cells, collected 180 days after TCRalphabeta/CD19-depleted stem cell transplant. The CDR3 DNA is TGTGCCAGCAGTTACTCGACGGGCAGAATAAACACCGGGGAGCTGTTTTTT. Protein product: CASSYSTGRINTGELFF.